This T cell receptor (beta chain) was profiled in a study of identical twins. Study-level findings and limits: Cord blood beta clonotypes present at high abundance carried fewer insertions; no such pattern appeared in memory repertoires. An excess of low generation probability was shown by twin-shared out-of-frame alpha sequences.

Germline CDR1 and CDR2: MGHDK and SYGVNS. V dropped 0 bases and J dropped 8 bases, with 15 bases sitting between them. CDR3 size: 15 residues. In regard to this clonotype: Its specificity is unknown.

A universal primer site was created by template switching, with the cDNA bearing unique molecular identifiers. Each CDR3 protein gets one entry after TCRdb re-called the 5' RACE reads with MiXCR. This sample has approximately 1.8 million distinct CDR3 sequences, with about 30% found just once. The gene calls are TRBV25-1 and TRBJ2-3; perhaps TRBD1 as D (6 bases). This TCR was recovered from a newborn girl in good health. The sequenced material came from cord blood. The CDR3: CASSEYRGTQTTQYF. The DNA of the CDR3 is TGTGCCAGCAGTGAATACAGGGGTACACAGACTACGCAGTATTTT.